A single sample gave rise to the 2 T cell receptor beta chains below, sequenced in a study of naive and memory T cell subsets. The beta constant-region primer was an equimolar mix of two oligonucleotides covering TRBC1 and TRBC2. TCRdb analysed the UMI-ligation and nested PCR reads with MiXCR anew, one entry per CDR3 protein. In the table there are tens of thousands of distinct CDR3 sequences, roughly 10% of which are singletons. The sequenced sample was effector memory CD4+ T cells from blood. Subset specified: effector memory, CD45RA- CD27-. The receptors originated from a human donor in good health.

This clonotype was seen ten or more times. The chain recombines TRBV9 with TRBJ2-3; D possibly uses TRBD1 or TRBD2 (5 bases each). The germline V gene has CDR1 SGDLS and CDR2 YYNGEE. Trimming left V 2 bases short and J 13 bases short, with 23 bases between. The CDR3 runs 15 residues. Here the CDR3 DNA reads TGTGCCAGCAGCGTCGAGGGGAGCAGTGGTCGAGCGAAGTATTTT. This encodes CASSVEGSSGRAKYF. The full variable domain, completed using reference TRBV9 and TRBJ2-3, is DSGVTQTPKHLITATGQRVTLRCSPRSGDLSVYWYQQSLDQGLQFLIQYYNGEERAKGNILERFSAQQFPDLHSELNLSSLELGDSALYFCASSVEGSSGRAKYFGPGTRLTVL.

There are many counts of this clonotype. The gene calls are TRBV2 and TRBJ1-2; 9 nucleotides match TRBD1. The germline V gene encodes CDR1 SNHLY and CDR2 FYNNEI. V was clipped by 9 bases and J by 4 bases; unmatched bases: 9. This CDR3 is 14 amino acids long. This CDR3 is CASNNRGQSYGYTF. The CDR3 coding sequence is TGTGCCAGTAATAACAGGGGGCAAAGCTATGGCTACACCTTC.